These 9 T cell receptor beta chains were sequenced from one sample in a study of spatial heterogeneity in lung cancer. As for time point: sample taken at primary tumor resection. Unsorted whole RNA samples from tumor, nontumor lung or frozen PBMC were sequenced. TCRdb analysed the 5' RACE reads with MiXCR anew, one entry per CDR3 protein. The repertoire holds roughly 80,000 distinct CDR3 sequences, around 12% seen once, with 3.5% to 5.5% in the top ten. The sequencing used PBMCs, collected at surgery. These receptors were taken from a male donor with early-stage non-small cell lung cancer.

The V call is TRBV29-1, the J call TRBJ2-3; possible D gene TRBD2, 5 bases. V was cut by 6 bases and J by 8 bases, with 24 bases left in between. This CDR3 is 15 amino acids long. CDR1 SQVTM and CDR2 ANQGSEA come from the germline V gene. This CDR3 is CSVGGSRQGPSTQYF. CDR3 in DNA: TGCAGCGTGGGTGGGAGTCGACAAGGGCCTTCTACGCAGTATTTT.

This clonotype has ten or more counts. The gene calls are TRBV2 and TRBJ2-2; possibly TRBD1 or TRBD2 for D (6 bases each). Trimming took 7 bases from V and 9 from J, leaving 21 bases between them. This CDR3 is 15 amino acids long. Germline CDR1 reads SNHLY; CDR2 reads FYNNEI. This CDR3 is CASNGGSAGPRELFF. The CDR3 coding sequence is TGTGCCAGCAACGGGGGCTCGGCGGGGCCCAGGGAGCTGTTTTTT.

The rearrangement joins TRBV7-2 to TRBJ2-7, with D perhaps TRBD2 (6 bases). Between the trimmed V and J ends, which lost 5 bases and 5 bases, there was a span of 16 bases. From germline, CDR1 is SGHTA and CDR2 FQGNSA. The CDR3 has 14 residues. This CDR3 reads CASSPDAGRNEQYF. The CDR3 bases are TGTGCCAGCAGCCCCGATGCGGGGAGGAACGAGCAGTACTTC.

This chain connects TRBV6-1 to TRBJ2-7; 7 bases align to TRBD2. CDR3 length: 14 amino acids. The germline CDR1 and CDR2 sequences are MNHNS and SASEGT. Germline trimming cut 7 bases from V and 3 bases from J; bases unmatched to any gene: 9. CDR3 DNA: TGTGCCAGCACTAGGGAGGGCCCTCACTACGAGCAGTACTTC. As protein: CASTREGPHYEQYF.

The chain carries TRBV11-2 and TRBJ2-1, with D possibly matching TRBD2 (5 bases). Trimming took 3 bases from V and 1 from J, leaving 13 bases between them. The CDR3 consists of 16 residues. Germline CDR1 and CDR2: SGHAT and FQNNGV. The DNA of the CDR3 is TGTGCCAGCAGCTTGGACTTATTTACATCCTACAATGAGCAGTTCTTC. Its translation: CASSLDLFTSYNEQFF.

The chain employs TRBV29-1 and TRBJ2-3, with TRBD2 matching over 10 bases. The germline V gene has CDR1 SQVTM and CDR2 ANQGSEA. The CDR3 contains 14 residues. Trimming cost V 4 bases and J 4 bases; bases outside gene matches: 5. The CDR3 reads CSVVKGLASDTQYF. CDR3 coding DNA: TGCAGCGTTGTGAAGGGACTAGCGTCAGATACGCAGTATTTT.

A word on this clonotype: This is likely a read error, given that the CDR3 carries no conserved phenylalanine or tryptophan at its end. The chain joins TRBV5-1 to TRBJ2-3, with 10 bases that match TRBD2. Germline-derived CDR1 and CDR2 are SGHRS and YFSETQ. The CDR3 is made up of 16 amino acids. The V and J ends lost 0 bases and 5 bases, in that order; junction bases with no gene match: 6. CDR3 amino acids: CASSLAQAGGRDTQYI. CDR3 in DNA: TGCGCCAGCAGCTTGGCGCAAGCGGGGGGGCGAGATACGCAGTATATT.

The chain links TRBV3-1 to TRBJ2-5; D remains unclear. Looked up from germline, CDR1 is LGHDT and CDR2 is YNNKEL (reference sequence). CDR3 length: 12 residues. V was trimmed by 1 base and J by 5 bases, leaving 5 bases between them. Here the CDR3 reads CASSQVSETQYF. The CDR3 nucleotides read TGTGCCAGCAGCCAAGTATCTGAGACCCAGTACTTC.

This clonotype was picked up a small number of times. J is TRBJ2-7 and V is TRBV5-1; possible D gene TRBD2, 6 bases. Germline V gene sequence: CDR1 SGHRS, CDR2 YFSETQ. This CDR3 spans 16 amino acids. The V gene lost 0 bases and the J gene lost 2 bases, with 15 bases spanning the gap. This CDR3 is CASSLDGAGLAYEQYF. The CDR3 DNA reads TGCGCCAGCAGCTTGGACGGGGCGGGGCTGGCCTACGAGCAGTACTTC. The entire variable domain, with the rest obtained from reference TRBV5-1 and TRBJ2-7, is as follows: KAGVTQTPRYLIKTRGQQVTLSCSPISGHRSVSWYQQTPGQGLQFLFEYFSETQRNKGNFPGRFSGRQFSNSRSEMNVSTLELGDSALYLCASSLDGAGLAYEQYFGPGTRLTVT.